This TCR beta chain was identified in a study of shared clonotypes between healthy human individuals. Turning to this clone: No antigen is known for it.

The study, taken as a whole, reports: The sampled material consisted only of blood, and tissue repertoires are likely to differ.

Naive-designated CD8 cells lacked CD45RO, were positively enriched for CCR7, and omitted terminally differentiated effector memory CD45RA+ cells. Repertoires were generated with immunoSEQ multiplex PCR, while TCRdb's copy carries only in-frame clones and drops some. The repertoire consists of roughly 2.1 million clones, with 90% to 95% occurring once and the leading ten covering over 1.5%. The sequencing sample was made of naive CD8+ T cells from PBMCs. The receptor comes from a young man in good health. Some clones in this sample may be carry-over from other donors' samples.

This chain's CDR3 is CASSDFRNNEKLFF. CDR3 sequence (DNA): TGTGCCAGCAGTGACTTCAGGAATAATGAAAAACTGTTTTTT. The chain employs TRBV25-1 and TRBJ1-4; no clear D gene. The CDR3 is made up of 14 amino acids. Trimming stripped 3 bases from V and 4 bases from J, with 9 bases between. Germline V CDR1 and CDR2: MGHDK, SYGVNS.